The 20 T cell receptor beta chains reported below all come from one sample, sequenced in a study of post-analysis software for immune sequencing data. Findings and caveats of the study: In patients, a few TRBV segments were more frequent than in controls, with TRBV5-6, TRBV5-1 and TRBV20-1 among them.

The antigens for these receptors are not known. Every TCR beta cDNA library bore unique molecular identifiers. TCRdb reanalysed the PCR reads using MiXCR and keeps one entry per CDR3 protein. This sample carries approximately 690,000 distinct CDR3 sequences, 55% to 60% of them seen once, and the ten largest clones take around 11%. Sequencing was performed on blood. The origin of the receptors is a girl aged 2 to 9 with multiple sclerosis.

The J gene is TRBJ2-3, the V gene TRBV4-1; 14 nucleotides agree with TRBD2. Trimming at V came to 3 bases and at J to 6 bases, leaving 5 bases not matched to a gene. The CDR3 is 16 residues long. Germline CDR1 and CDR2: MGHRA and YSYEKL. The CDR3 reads CASSHLRTSGRDTQYF. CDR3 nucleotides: TGCGCCAGCAGCCATCTCCGGACTAGCGGGAGGGATACGCAGTATTTT.

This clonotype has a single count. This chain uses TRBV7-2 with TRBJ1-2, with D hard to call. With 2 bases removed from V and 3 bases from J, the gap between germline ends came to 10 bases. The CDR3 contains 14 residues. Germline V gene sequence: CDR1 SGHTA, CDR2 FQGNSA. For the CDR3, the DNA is TGTGCCAGCAGCTTAAATGGTGCGTACTATGGCTACACCTTC. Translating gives CASSLNGAYYGYTF.

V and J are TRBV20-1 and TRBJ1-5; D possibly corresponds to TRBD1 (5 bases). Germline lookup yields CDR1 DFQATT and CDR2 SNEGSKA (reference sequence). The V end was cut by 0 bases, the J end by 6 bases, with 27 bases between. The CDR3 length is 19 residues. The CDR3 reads CSARDSLETAVAIGQPQHF. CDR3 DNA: TGCAGTGCTAGAGATAGTCTGGAGACAGCCGTGGCGATTGGTCAGCCCCAGCATTTT.

CDR3 nucleotide sequence: TGTGCCAGCAACTGGGCAGGCGGTCTTCTTGATGGCTACACCTTC. Residues: CASNWAGGLLDGYTF. J is TRBJ1-2 and V is TRBV12-3 or TRBV12-4; D is unresolved. V was cut by 7 bases and J by 6 bases, with 21 bases left in between. There are 15 residues in the CDR3.

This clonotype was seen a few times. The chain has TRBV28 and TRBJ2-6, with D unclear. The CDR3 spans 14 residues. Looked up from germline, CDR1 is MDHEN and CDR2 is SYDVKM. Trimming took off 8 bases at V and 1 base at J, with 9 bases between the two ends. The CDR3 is CASGTPSGANVLTF. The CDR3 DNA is TGTGCCAGCGGAACACCATCTGGGGCCAACGTCCTGACTTTC.

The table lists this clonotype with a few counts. CDR3 DNA sequence: TGTGCCAGCAGTTTACAGGGTTTTGATAATTCACCCCTCCACTTT. This codes for CASSLQGFDNSPLHF. The gene calls are TRBV12-3 or TRBV12-4 and TRBJ1-6; possible D gene TRBD1, 5 bases. There are 15 residues in the CDR3. V was trimmed by 2 bases and J by 5 bases, leaving 10 bases between them.

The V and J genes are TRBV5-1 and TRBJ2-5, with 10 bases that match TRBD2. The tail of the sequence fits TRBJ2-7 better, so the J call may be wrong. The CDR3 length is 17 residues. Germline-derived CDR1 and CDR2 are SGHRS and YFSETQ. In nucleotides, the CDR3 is TGCGCCAGCAGCTTGGCCGGAGCTAGCGGGAGTTTCTACGAGCAGTACTTC. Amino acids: CASSLAGASGSFYEQYF.

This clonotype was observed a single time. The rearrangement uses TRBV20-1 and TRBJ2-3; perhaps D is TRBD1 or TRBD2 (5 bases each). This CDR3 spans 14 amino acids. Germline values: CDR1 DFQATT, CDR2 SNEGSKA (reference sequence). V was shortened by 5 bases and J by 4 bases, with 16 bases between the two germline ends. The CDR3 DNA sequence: TGCAGTGCTCCTCCAGGGAGTACTTCAGATACGCAGTATTTT. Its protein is CSAPPGSTSDTQYF.

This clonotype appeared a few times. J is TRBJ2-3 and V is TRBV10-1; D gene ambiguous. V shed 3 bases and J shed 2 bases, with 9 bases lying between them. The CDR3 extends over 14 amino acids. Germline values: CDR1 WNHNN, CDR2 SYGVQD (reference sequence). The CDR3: CASSDGRATDTQYF. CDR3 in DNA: TGCGCCAGCAGTGACGGCCGCGCCACAGATACGCAGTATTTT.

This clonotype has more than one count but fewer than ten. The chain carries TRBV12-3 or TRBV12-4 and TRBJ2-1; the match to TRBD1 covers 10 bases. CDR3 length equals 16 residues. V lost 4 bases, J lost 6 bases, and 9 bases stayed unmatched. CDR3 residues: CASSSPGTGESNEQFF. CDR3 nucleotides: TGTGCCAGCAGTTCCCCAGGGACAGGGGAATCCAATGAGCAGTTCTTC.

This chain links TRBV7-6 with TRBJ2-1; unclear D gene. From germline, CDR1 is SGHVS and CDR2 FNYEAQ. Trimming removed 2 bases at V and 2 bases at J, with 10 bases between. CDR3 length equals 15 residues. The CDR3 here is CASSLLWTPYNEQFF. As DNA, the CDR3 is TGTGCCAGCAGCTTACTTTGGACCCCCTACAATGAGCAGTTCTTC.

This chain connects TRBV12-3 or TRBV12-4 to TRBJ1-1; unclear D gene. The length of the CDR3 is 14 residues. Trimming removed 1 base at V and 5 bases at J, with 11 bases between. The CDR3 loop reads CASSLGQANTEAFF. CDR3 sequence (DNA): TGTGCCAGCAGTTTAGGTCAGGCTAATACTGAAGCTTTCTTT.

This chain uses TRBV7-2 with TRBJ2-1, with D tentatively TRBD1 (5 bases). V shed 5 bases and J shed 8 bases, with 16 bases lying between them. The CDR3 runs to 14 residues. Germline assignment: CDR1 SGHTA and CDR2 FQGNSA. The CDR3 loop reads CASSVGVSRDEQFF. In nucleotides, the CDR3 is TGTGCCAGCAGCGTAGGGGTGTCGCGCGATGAGCAGTTCTTC.

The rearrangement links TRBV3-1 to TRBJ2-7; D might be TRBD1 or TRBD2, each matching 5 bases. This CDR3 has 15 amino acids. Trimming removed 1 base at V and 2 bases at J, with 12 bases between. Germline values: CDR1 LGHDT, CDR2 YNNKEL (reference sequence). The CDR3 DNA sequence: TGTGCCAGCAGCCAAGCCTCGGGGCCAGCCTACGAGCAGTACTTC. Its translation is CASSQASGPAYEQYF.

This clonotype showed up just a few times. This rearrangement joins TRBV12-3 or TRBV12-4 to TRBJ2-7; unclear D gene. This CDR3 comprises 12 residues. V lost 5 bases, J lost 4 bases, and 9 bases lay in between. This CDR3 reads CASSTRSYEQYF. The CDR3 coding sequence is TGTGCCAGCAGTACCCGGTCGTACGAGCAGTACTTC.

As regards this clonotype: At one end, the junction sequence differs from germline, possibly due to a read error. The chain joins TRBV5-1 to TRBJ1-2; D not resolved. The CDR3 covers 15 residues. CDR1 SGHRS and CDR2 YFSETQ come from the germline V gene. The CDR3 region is CASSLSRSLNYGHTF. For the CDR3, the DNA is TGCGCCAGCAGCTTGAGCAGGTCATTAAACTATGGCCACACCTTC.

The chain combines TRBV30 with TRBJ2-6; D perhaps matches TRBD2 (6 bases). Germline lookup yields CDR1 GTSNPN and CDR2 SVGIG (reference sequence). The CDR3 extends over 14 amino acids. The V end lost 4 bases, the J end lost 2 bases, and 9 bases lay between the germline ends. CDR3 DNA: TGTGCCTGGACGACGGGGGCTGGGGCCAACGTCCTGACTTTC. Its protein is CAWTTGAGANVLTF. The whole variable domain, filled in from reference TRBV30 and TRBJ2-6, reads SQTIHQWPATLVQPVGSPLSLECTVEGTSNPNLYWYRQAAGRGLQLLFYSVGIGQISSEVPQNLSASRPQDRQFILSSKKLLLSDSGFYLCAWTTGAGANVLTFGAGSRLTVL.

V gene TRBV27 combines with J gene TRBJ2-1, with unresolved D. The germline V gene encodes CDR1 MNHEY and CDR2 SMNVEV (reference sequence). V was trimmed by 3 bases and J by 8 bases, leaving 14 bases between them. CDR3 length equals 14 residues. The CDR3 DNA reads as TGTGCCAGCAGTTTTCTGGGTCAATACGATGAGCAGTTCTTC. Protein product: CASSFLGQYDEQFF.

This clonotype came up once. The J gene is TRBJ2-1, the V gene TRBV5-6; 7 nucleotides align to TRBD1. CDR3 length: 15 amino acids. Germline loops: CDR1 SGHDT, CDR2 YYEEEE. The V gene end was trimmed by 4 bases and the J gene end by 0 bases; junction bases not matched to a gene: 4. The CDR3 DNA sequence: TGTGCCAGCAGCATGACAGGGAGCTCCTACAATGAGCAGTTCTTC. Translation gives CASSMTGSSYNEQFF.

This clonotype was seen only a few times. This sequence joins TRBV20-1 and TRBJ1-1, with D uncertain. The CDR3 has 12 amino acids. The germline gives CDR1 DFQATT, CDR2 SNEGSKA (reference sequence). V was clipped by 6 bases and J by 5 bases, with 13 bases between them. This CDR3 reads CSAPQVGTEAFF. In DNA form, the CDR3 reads TGCAGTGCCCCCCAGGTAGGGACTGAAGCTTTCTTT.